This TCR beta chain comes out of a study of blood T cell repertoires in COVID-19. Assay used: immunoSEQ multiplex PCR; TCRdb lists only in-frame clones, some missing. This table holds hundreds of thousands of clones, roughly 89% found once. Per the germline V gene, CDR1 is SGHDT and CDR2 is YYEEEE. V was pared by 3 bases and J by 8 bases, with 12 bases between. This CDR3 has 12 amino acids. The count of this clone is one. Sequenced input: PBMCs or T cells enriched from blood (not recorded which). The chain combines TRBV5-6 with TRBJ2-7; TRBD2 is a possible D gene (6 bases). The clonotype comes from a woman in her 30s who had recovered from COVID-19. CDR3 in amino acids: CASSSPGGQQYF. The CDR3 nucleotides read TGTGCCAGCAGCTCGCCCGGGGGACAGCAGTACTTC.